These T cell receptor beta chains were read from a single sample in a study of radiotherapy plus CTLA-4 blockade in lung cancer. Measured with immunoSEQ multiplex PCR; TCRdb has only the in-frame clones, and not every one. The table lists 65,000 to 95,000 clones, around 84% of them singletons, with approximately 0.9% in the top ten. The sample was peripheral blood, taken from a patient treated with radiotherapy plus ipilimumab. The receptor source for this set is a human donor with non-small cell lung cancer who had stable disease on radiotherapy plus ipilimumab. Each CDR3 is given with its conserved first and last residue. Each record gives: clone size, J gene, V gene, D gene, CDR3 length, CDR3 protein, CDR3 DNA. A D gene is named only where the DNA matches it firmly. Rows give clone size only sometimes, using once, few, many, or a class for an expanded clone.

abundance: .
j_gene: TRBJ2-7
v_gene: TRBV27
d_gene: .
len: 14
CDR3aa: CASRGRGRAGEQYF
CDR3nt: TGTGCCAGCCGGGGCCGGGGGCGGGCTGGAGAGCAGTACTTC

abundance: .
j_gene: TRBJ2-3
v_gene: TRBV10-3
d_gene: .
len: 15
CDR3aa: CAISESAGIVDTQYF
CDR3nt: TGTGCCATCAGTGAGTCGGCAGGGATCGTAGATACGCAGTATTTT

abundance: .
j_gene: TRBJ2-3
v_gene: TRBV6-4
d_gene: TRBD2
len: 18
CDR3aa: CASSDSWRLAGSPDTQYF
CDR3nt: TGTGCCAGCAGTGACTCATGGAGACTAGCGGGATCCCCAGATACGCAGTATTTT

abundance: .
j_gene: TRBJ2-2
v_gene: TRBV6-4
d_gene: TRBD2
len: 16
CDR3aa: CATTSGRSAITGELFF
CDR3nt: TGTGCCACGACTAGCGGGAGGAGCGCTATTACCGGGGAGCTGTTTTTT

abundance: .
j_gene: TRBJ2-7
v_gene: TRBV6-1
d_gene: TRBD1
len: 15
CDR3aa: CASKVGTGVVYEQYF
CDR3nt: TGTGCCAGCAAGGTCGGTACAGGGGTGGTCTACGAGCAGTACTTC

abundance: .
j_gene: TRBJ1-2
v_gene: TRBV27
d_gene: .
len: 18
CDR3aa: CASSSDRDGLNSNYGYTF
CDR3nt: TGTGCCAGCAGTTCAGATCGGGACGGGCTAAATTCTAACTATGGCTACACCTTC

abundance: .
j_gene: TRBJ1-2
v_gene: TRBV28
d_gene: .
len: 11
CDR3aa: CASSVYGGYTF
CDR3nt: TGTGCCAGTTCCGTTTACGGAGGCTACACCTTC

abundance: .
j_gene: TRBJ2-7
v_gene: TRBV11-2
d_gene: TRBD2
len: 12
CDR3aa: CATGPSGYEQYF
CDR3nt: TGTGCCACGGGGCCTAGCGGCTACGAGCAGTACTTC

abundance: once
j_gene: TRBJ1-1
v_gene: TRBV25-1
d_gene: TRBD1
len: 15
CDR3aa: CASSPYGTVNTEAFF
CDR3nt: TGTGCCAGCAGTCCGTACGGGACAGTGAACACTGAAGCTTTCTTT

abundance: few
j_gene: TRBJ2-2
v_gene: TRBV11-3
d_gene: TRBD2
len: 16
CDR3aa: CASSPETSTNTGELFF
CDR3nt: TGTGCCAGCAGCCCAGAGACTAGCACGAACACCGGGGAGCTGTTTTTT

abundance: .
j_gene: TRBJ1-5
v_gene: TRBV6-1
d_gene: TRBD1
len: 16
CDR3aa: CASSAGTEGLFQPQHF
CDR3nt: TGTGCCAGCAGTGCAGGGACAGAAGGACTTTTTCAGCCCCAGCATTTT

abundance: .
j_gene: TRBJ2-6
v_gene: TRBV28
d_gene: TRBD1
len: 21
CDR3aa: CASSLPGTGLLPISGANVLTF
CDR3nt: TGTGCCAGCAGTTTGCCCGGGACAGGGCTTTTACCGATCTCTGGGGCCAACGTCCTGACTTTC

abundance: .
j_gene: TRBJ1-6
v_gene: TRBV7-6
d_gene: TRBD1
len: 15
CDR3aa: CASSQMTGVNSPLHF
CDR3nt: TGTGCCAGCAGCCAAATGACAGGGGTGAACTCACCCCTCCACTTT

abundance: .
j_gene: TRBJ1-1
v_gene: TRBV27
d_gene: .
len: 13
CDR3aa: CASSFLVNTEAFF
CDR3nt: TGTGCCAGCAGTTTTCTCGTGAACACTGAAGCTTTCTTT

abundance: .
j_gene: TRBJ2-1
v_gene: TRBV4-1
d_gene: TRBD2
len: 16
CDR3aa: CASSQVGLVNGNEQFF
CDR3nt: TGCGCCAGCAGCCAAGTGGGACTAGTTAACGGCAATGAGCAGTTCTTC

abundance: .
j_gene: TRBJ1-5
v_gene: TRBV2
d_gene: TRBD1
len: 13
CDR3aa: CASSEARQGTLHF
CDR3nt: TGTGCCAGCAGTGAAGCGAGACAGGGGACTCTGCATTTT

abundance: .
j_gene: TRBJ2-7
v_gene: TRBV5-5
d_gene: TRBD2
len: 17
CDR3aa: CASSLGTSLIYNYEQYF
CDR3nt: TGTGCCAGCAGCCTCGGGACTAGCCTGATTTACAACTACGAGCAGTACTTC

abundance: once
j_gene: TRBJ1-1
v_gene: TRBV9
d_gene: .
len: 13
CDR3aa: CASSVVAPTEAFF
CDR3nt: TGTGCCAGCAGCGTAGTGGCTCCCACTGAAGCTTTCTTT

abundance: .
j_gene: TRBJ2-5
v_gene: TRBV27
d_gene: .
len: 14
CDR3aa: CASRQVGTDKAQYF
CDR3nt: TGTGCCAGCAGGCAGGTAGGGACCGATAAGGCCCAGTACTTC

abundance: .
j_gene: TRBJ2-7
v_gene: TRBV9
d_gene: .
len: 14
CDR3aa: CASSESGASYEQYF
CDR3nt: TGTGCCAGCAGCGAATCCGGGGCCTCCTACGAGCAGTACTTC

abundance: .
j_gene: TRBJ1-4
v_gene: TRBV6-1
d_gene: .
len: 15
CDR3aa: CASSLKTGPNEKLFF
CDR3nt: TGTGCCAGCAGTCTCAAGACAGGCCCAAATGAAAAACTGTTTTTT

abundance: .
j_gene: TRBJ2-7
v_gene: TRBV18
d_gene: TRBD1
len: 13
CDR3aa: CASSRDSPYEQYF
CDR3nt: TGTGCCAGCTCACGGGACAGCCCCTACGAGCAGTACTTC

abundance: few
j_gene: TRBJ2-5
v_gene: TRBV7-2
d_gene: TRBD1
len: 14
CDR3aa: CASSTQTGWETQYF
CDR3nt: TGTGCCAGCAGCACCCAGACAGGGTGGGAGACCCAGTACTTC

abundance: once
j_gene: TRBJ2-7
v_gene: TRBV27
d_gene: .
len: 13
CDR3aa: CASSSRVAYEQYF
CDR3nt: TGTGCCAGCAGTTCCCGGGTGGCCTACGAGCAGTACTTC

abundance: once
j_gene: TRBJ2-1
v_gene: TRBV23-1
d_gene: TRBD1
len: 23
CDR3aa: CASSQSVTSGDRGLFHGFNEQFF
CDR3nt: TGCGCCAGCAGTCAATCGGTTACCTCCGGGGACAGGGGGCTCTTCCATGGTTTCAATGAGCAGTTCTTC

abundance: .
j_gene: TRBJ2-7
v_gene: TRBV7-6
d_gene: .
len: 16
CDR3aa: CASSLGGRERIDEQYF
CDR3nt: TGTGCCAGCAGCCTAGGCGGCAGGGAGCGTATCGACGAGCAGTACTTC

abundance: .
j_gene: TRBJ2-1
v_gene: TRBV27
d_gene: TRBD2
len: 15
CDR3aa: CASSSGTSDNNEQFF
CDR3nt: TGTGCCAGCAGCTCCGGGACTAGCGACAACAATGAGCAGTTCTTC

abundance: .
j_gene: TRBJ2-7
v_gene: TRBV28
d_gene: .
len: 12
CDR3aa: CASSSVAYEQYF
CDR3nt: TGTGCCAGCAGTTCGGTTGCCTACGAGCAGTACTTC

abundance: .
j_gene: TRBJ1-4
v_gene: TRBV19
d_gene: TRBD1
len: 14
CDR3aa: CASSPDRGSEKLFF
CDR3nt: TGTGCCAGTAGTCCCGACAGGGGGAGCGAAAAACTGTTTTTT

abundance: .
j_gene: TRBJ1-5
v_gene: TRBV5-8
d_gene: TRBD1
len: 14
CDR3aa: CASNDGQGRQPQHF
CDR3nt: TGTGCCAGCAACGACGGACAGGGCCGTCAGCCCCAGCATTTT

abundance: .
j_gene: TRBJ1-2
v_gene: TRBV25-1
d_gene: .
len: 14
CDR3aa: CASSESVISNGYTF
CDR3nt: TGTGCCAGCAGTGAATCGGTCATCTCTAATGGCTACACCTTC

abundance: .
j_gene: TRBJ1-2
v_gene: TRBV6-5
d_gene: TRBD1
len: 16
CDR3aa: CASSYTGTGVIYGYTF
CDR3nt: TGTGCCAGCAGTTACACCGGGACAGGGGTGATCTATGGCTACACCTTC

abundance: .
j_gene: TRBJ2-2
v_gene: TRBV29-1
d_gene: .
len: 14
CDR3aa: CSVGRAGNTGELFF
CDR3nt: TGCAGCGTTGGTCGAGCGGGGAACACCGGGGAGCTGTTTTTT

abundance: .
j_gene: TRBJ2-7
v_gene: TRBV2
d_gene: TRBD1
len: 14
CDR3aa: CASSDPGQGYEQYF
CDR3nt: TGTGCCAGCAGTGATCCGGGACAGGGTTACGAGCAGTACTTC

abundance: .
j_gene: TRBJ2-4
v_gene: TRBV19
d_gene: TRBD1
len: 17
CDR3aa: CASESIWTGVNKNIQYF
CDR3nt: TGTGCCAGTGAGTCGATTTGGACAGGGGTGAACAAAAACATTCAGTACTTC

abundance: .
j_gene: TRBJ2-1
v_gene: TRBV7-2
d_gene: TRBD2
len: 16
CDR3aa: CASSFQAGRAYNEQFF
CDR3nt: TGTGCCAGCAGCTTCCAAGCGGGACGAGCATACAATGAGCAGTTCTTC

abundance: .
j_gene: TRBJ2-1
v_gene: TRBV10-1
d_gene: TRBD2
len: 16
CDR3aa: CASSDSAAGGFNEQFF
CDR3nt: TGCGCCAGCAGTGATTCGGCGGCGGGGGGGTTCAATGAGCAGTTCTTC

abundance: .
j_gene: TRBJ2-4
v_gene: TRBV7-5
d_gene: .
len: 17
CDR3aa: CARSLNSGGRAENIQYF
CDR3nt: TGTGCCAGAAGCTTAAACTCTGGCGGGAGGGCTGAAAACATTCAGTACTTC

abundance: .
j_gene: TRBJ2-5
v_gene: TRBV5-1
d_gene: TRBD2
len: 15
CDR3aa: CASRAGGMLKETQYF
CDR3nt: TGCGCCAGCAGGGCGGGGGGGATGTTAAAAGAGACCCAGTACTTC

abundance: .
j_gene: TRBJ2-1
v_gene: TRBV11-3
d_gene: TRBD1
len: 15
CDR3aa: CASSSTGEGYNEQFF
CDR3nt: TGTGCCAGCAGCTCGACAGGGGAAGGATACAATGAGCAGTTCTTC

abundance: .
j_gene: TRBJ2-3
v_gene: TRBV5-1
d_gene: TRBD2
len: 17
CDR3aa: CASSSVAGGPMPDTQYF
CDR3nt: TGCGCCAGCAGCTCGGTAGCGGGGGGGCCTATGCCAGATACGCAGTATTTT

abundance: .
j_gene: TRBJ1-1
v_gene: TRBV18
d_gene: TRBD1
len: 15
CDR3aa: CASFPRDRENTEAFF
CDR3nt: TGTGCCAGCTTTCCCCGGGACAGGGAGAACACTGAAGCTTTCTTT

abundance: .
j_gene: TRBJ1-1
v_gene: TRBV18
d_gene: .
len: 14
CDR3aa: CASSRGGMNTEAFF
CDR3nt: TGTGCCAGCTCACGTGGCGGGATGAACACTGAAGCTTTCTTT

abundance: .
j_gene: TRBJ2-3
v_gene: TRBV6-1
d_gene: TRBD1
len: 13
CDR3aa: CASSRGPTDTQYF
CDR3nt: TGTGCCAGCAGTAGGGGGCCCACAGATACGCAGTATTTT

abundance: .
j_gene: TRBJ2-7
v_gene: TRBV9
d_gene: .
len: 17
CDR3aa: CASSQQRVGITAYEQYF
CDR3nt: TGTGCCAGCAGCCAGCAGCGTGTGGGGATTACGGCCTACGAGCAGTACTTC

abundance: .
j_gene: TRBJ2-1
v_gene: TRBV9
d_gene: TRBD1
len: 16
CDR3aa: CASSGTGGRYYNEQFF
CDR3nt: TGTGCCAGCAGCGGGACAGGGGGGCGGTACTACAATGAGCAGTTCTTC

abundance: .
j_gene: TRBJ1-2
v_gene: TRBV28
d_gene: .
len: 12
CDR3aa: CASSFPQDSYTF
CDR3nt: TGTGCCAGCAGTTTTCCACAGGACTCCTACACCTTC

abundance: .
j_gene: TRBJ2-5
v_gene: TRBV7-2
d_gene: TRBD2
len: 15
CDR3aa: CASSRSGTRPSKQYF
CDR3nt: TGTGCCAGCAGCCGGTCCGGGACTAGACCTAGCAAGCAGTACTTC

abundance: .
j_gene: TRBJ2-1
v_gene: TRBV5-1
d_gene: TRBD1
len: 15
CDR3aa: CASSAGLQGGNEQFF
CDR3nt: TGCGCCAGCAGCGCCGGGTTACAGGGGGGCAATGAGCAGTTCTTC

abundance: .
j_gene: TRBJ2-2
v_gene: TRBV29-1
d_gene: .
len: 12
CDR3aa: CSVVGNTGELFF
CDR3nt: TGCAGCGTTGTCGGGAACACCGGGGAGCTGTTTTTT

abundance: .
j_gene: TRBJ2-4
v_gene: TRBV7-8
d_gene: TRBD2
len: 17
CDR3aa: CASSFSGTSGGRNIQYF
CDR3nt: TGTGCCAGCAGCTTCAGTGGGACTAGCGGGGGGAGGAACATTCAGTACTTC

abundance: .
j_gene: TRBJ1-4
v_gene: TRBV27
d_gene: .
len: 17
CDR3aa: CASSTSERDWGSEKLFF
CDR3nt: TGTGCCAGCAGTACAAGTGAAAGGGACTGGGGGTCTGAAAAACTGTTTTTT

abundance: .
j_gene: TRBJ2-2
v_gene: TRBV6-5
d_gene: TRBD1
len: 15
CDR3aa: CASKTQTGITGELFF
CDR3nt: TGTGCCAGCAAAACACAGACAGGGATCACCGGGGAGCTGTTTTTT

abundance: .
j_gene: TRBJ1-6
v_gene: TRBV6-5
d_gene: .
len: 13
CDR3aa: CASSRTVDSPLHF
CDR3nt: TGTGCCAGCAGTAGGACGGTGGATTCACCCCTCCACTTT

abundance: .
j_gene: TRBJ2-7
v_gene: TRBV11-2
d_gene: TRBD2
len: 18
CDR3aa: CASSSGGLAGGRSYEQYF
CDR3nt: TGTGCCAGCAGCTCTGGGGGCCTAGCGGGAGGTCGCTCCTACGAGCAGTACTTC

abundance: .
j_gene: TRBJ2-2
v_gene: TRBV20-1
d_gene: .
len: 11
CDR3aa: CSARNTGELFF
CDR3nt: TGCAGTGCCCGGAACACCGGGGAGCTGTTTTTT

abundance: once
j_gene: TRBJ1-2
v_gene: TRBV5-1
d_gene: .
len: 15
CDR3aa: CASSLVQGSSYGYTF
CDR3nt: TGCGCCAGCAGCTTGGTCCAGGGTAGTTCCTATGGCTACACCTTC

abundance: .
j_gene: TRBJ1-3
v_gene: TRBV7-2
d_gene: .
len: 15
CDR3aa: CASSLGGARGNTIYF
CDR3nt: TGTGCCAGCAGCTTAGGGGGGGCGAGAGGAAACACCATATATTTT

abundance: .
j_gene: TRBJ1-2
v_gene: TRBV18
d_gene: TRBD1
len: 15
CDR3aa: CASSPGQGMGYGYTF
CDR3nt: TGTGCCAGCTCACCCGGACAGGGAATGGGCTATGGCTACACCTTC

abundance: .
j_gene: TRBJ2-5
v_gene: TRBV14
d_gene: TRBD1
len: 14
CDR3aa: CASSRDRGRETQYF
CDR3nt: TGTGCCAGCAGCCGAGACAGGGGGCGAGAGACCCAGTACTTC